Listed here are 22 T cell receptor beta chains from one sample, sequenced in a study of spatial heterogeneity in lung cancer. General study findings and limits: Tumoral mutation counts were tracked by counts of expanded intratumoral alpha and beta TCRs.

TCRdb used MiXCR to reprocess the 5' RACE reads, holding one entry per CDR3 protein. The sample lists more than 6,500 distinct CDR3 sequences; around 12% were seen once. The time point here: sample taken at primary tumor resection. Their antigens remain unidentified. The material was lung tumor tissue, obtained at surgery. Receptor source: a male donor with early-stage non-small cell lung cancer.

By frequency in the sample, this clonotype is medium-sized (0.01 to 0.1%). This beta chain slipped into a library made for alpha chains as a stray read, so its size is not meaningful. This chain uses TRBV4-1 with TRBJ2-7; TRBD2 might be the D (6 bases). The CDR3 spans 15 residues. The germline V and J ends were trimmed by 6 bases and 2 bases, with 17 bases remaining between them. Germline CDR1 reads MGHRA; CDR2 reads YSYEKL. CDR3 nucleotide sequence: TGCGCCAGCAGTGCGGTCGGGACGGGAGCCTACGAGCAGTACTTC. Translation: CASSAVGTGAYEQYF.

This clonotype has at least ten counts. This beta chain is a stray read from a library made for alpha chains; its abundance is not meaningful. The V gene is TRBV5-1, the J gene TRBJ1-6, with D unclear. The CDR3 consists of 15 residues. The germline V gene encodes CDR1 SGHRS and CDR2 YFSETQ. V lost 2 bases to trimming and J lost 8 bases, with 14 bases between them. The CDR3 loop is CASSLRPGQDSPLHF. The CDR3 region has the DNA TGCGCCAGCAGCTTAAGACCCGGGCAGGATTCACCCCTCCACTTT.

This clonotype was detected many times. This beta chain slipped into a library made for alpha chains as a stray read, so its size is not meaningful. The V and J genes are TRBV6-5 and TRBJ2-6; 7 positions agree with TRBD1. The CDR3 is made up of 20 amino acids. The V segment lost 6 bases and the J segment 0 bases; nucleotides outside the gene matches: 17. Germline-derived CDR1 and CDR2 are MNHEY and SVGAGI. Here the CDR3 reads CASRLTGPLNPNSGANVLTF. The DNA for the CDR3 is TGTGCCAGCAGATTGACAGGGCCCCTTAACCCTAACTCTGGGGCCAACGTCCTGACTTTC.

By sample fraction, this clonotype is medium-sized. This beta chain is off target for a library built for alpha chains, so its abundance means little. The chain employs TRBV18 and TRBJ2-5; D not certain. This CDR3 has 11 residues. CDR1 and CDR2 from the germline V gene are KGHSH and LQKENI. V was clipped by 3 bases and J by 1 base, with 0 bases between them. CDR3 sequence reads: CASSPQETQYF. CDR3 sequence (DNA): TGTGCCAGCTCACCCCAAGAGACCCAGTACTTC.

In its sample, this clonotype was seen once. This beta chain turned up in a library designed for alpha chains; as an off-target read, its abundance says little. This chain connects TRBV20-1 to TRBJ2-1; D is ambiguous. CDR1 is DFQATT and CDR2 is SNEGSKA in the germline V gene (reference sequence). V gave up 1 base and J gave up 0 bases, with 28 bases separating them. The CDR3 runs 21 residues. CDR3 DNA sequence: TGCAGTGCTAGAGTCTCTTGGCGCGGCAGGCCCCTTATTAGCTCCTACAATGAGCAGTTCTTC. Translating gives CSARVSWRGRPLISSYNEQFF.

On this clonotype: With the library built for alpha chains, this beta chain is off target and its frequency is not meaningful. The chain combines TRBV7-8 with TRBJ2-3, with TRBD2 matching 8 bases. Trimming cost V 6 bases and J 2 bases; bases outside gene matches: 13. The germline gives CDR1 SGHVS, CDR2 FQNEAQ. The length of the CDR3 is 17 residues. This CDR3 reads CASSSAGGLTPTDTQYF. The CDR3 DNA is TGTGCCAGCAGTTCTGCGGGAGGACTAACCCCCACAGATACGCAGTATTTT.

Concerning this clonotype: The library was built for alpha chains, so this beta chain is an off-target read and its size means little. V gene TRBV5-4 combines with J gene TRBJ2-3, with D possibly being TRBD2 (5 bases). The germline V and J ends were trimmed by 3 bases and 4 bases, with 18 bases remaining between them. Germline CDR1 reads SGHNT; CDR2 reads YYREEE (reference sequence). CDR3 length: 16 residues. CDR3 nucleotide sequence: TGTGCCAGCAGCTCCTTGGAGGAGCGGATCGCAGATACGCAGTATTTT. Its protein is CASSSLEERIADTQYF.

This clonotype came up many times. Little can be read into the size of this beta chain, an off-target read in a library designed for alpha chains. The V call is TRBV28, the J call TRBJ1-2, with a possible D match to TRBD1 (5 bases). The V gene's germline CDR1 is MDHEN and CDR2 SYDVKM. This CDR3 spans 14 amino acids. Trimming shortened V by 7 bases and J by 5 bases, and 17 bases separated the two germline ends. CDR3 nucleotides: TGTGCCAGCATCCCCGGCGGGACGTCGTATGGCTACACCTTC. This translates into CASIPGGTSYGYTF.

This clonotype was recorded at least ten times. This beta chain was picked up by a library intended for alpha chains and is off target, so its count carries little meaning. V is TRBV29-1 and J is TRBJ2-5; possibly TRBD2 for D (6 bases). The length of the CDR3 is 12 residues. CDR1 SQVTM and CDR2 ANQGSEA come from the germline V gene. V was pared by 6 bases and J by 3 bases, with 11 bases between. The CDR3 nucleotides read TGCAGCGTAGCCCCGGGGGAAGAGACCCAGTACTTC. Protein product: CSVAPGEETQYF.

Note on this clonotype: A library made for alpha chains picked up this beta chain off target, so its size means little. The chain employs TRBV29-1 and TRBJ2-1; D is unclear. V lost 2 bases and J 5 bases, leaving 13 bases between the germline ends. CDR1 SQVTM and CDR2 ANQGSEA come from the germline V gene. CDR3 length equals 14 residues. The CDR3 loop reads CSVEPTRVDNEQFF. CDR3 DNA: TGCAGCGTTGAACCGACTCGAGTGGACAATGAGCAGTTCTTC.

Many counts were recorded for this clonotype. The library was built for alpha chains, so this beta chain is an off-target read and its size means little. The rearrangement links TRBV14 to TRBJ1-4, with TRBD1 matching 7 bases. With V trimmed by 5 bases and J by 5 bases, 11 bases remained unmatched. Germline V lookup: CDR1 SGHDN, CDR2 FVKESK. This CDR3 is built from 16 residues. The CDR3 protein is CASSAFGQGGNEKLFF. For the CDR3, the DNA is TGTGCCAGCAGCGCTTTCGGTCAGGGGGGAAATGAAAAACTGTTTTTT.

Turning to this clonotype: This beta chain is off target for a library built for alpha chains, so its abundance means little. The chain has TRBV6-6 and TRBJ2-5; 8 nucleotides align to TRBD1. With V trimmed by 5 bases and J by 4 bases, 3 bases remained unmatched. The CDR3 has 13 amino acids. Germline V gene lookup returns CDR1 MNHNY and CDR2 SVGAGI (reference sequence). The CDR3 here is CASSNRGLETQYF. The DNA of the CDR3 is TGTGCCAGCAGTAACAGGGGGTTAGAGACCCAGTACTTC.

About this clonotype itself: Within a library made for alpha chains, this beta chain is off target, and its count is uninformative. The chain has TRBV12-3 or TRBV12-4 and TRBJ2-1, with 10 bases fitting TRBD2. The CDR3 has 17 amino acids. With 2 bases clipped from V and 7 bases from J, the junction kept 11 bases outside the gene matches. The CDR3 region is CASSLHSSGSRRNEQFF. The DNA for the CDR3 is TGTGCCAGCAGTTTACATTCTAGCGGGAGTAGAAGGAATGAGCAGTTCTTC.

This clonotype was counted only a few times. This beta chain is an off-target read within a library intended for alpha chains, so its frequency means little. The rearrangement links TRBV27 to TRBJ2-2, with TRBD1 identical over 9 bases. The CDR3 is made up of 15 amino acids. J lost 7 bases, V lost 5 bases, and 8 bases had no gene match. The germline V gene encodes CDR1 MNHEY and CDR2 SMNVEV (reference sequence). DNA for the CDR3: TGTGCCAGCAGTGCCATCTTGACAGGGGGCGGGGAGCTGTTTTTT. Amino acid sequence: CASSAILTGGGELFF.

A word on this clonotype: This beta chain is a stray sequence in a library constructed for alpha chains; its clone size is not meaningful. This chain links TRBV6-2 or TRBV6-3 with TRBJ2-7, with D maybe TRBD2 (6 bases). V was pared by 2 bases and J by 2 bases, with 10 bases between. Germline values: CDR1 MNHEY, CDR2 SVGEGT. The CDR3 consists of 14 residues. The CDR3 is CASSYSGPPYEQYF. DNA for the CDR3: TGTGCCAGCAGTTACAGCGGGCCCCCCTACGAGCAGTACTTC.

Judged by abundance, this clonotype is medium-sized (0.01 to 0.1%). Since it is a stray read in a library aimed at alpha chains, this beta chain has a size that is not meaningful. This sequence joins TRBV7-6 and TRBJ2-7; no reliable D call. V was shortened by 5 bases and J by 7 bases, with 12 bases between the two germline ends. Germline CDR1 is SGHVS and CDR2 is FNYEAQ. This CDR3 has 12 residues. The CDR3 region has the DNA TGTGCCAGCAGCCGACGAGGTCAGGAGCAGTACTTC. It specifies CASSRRGQEQYF. The full variable domain, in which reference TRBV7-6 and TRBJ2-7 provide the parts outside the CDR3, is GAGVSQSPRYKVTKRGQDVALRCDPISGHVSLYWYRQALGQGPEFLTYFNYEAQQDKSGLPNDRFSAERPEGSISTLTIQRTEQRDSAMYRCASSRRGQEQYFGPGTRLTVT.

A remark on this clonotype: Because this beta chain is a stray read in a library intended to capture alpha chains, its abundance should not be given much weight. The gene calls are TRBV29-1 and TRBJ2-3; D gene ambiguous. The CDR3 loop spans 11 amino acids. Germline V gene data show CDR1 as SQVTM and CDR2 as ANQGSEA. Trimming took off 7 bases at V and 2 bases at J, with 7 bases between the two ends. CDR3 bases: TGCAGCGCACGGCACACAGATACGCAGTATTTT. Amino acids: CSARHTDTQYF.

Sample share makes this clonotype medium-sized. The library was built for alpha chains, so this beta chain is an off-target read and its size means little. V usage is TRBV30 and J usage is TRBJ2-5; D is unclear. V was shortened by 0 bases and J by 0 bases, with 8 bases between the two germline ends. Looked up from germline, CDR1 is GTSNPN and CDR2 is SVGIG (reference sequence). The CDR3 has 14 amino acids. CDR3 coding DNA: TGTGCCTGGAGTGTAGGCCACGACCAAGAGACCCAGTACTTC. Its translation is CAWSVGHDQETQYF.

By its share, this clonotype is medium-sized. This beta chain represents an off-target read in a library built for alpha chains; its size is of limited meaning. The CDR3 sequence is CASSPTTFGELFF. In nucleotides, the CDR3 is TGTGCCAGCAGCCCCACTACTTTCGGGGAGCTGTTTTTT. The gene calls are TRBV7-9 and TRBJ2-2; D is uncertain. Germline values: CDR1 SEHNR, CDR2 FQNEAQ (reference sequence). This CDR3 region has 13 residues. V lost 5 bases and J lost 7, with 11 bases in between.

By share, this clonotype counts as medium-sized. This beta chain is a stray sequence in a library constructed for alpha chains; its clone size is not meaningful. The gene calls are TRBV5-1 and TRBJ2-2, with D uncertain. This CDR3 has 16 amino acids. Trimming took 2 bases from V and 0 from J, leaving 11 bases between them. From germline, CDR1 is SGHRS and CDR2 YFSETQ. The DNA for the CDR3 is TGCGCCAGCAGCTTAATCGTCTCCTCGAACACCGGGGAGCTGTTTTTT. Amino acids: CASSLIVSSNTGELFF.

This clonotype turned up a few times. Found in a library prepared for alpha chains, this beta chain is an off-target read, and its abundance has little meaning. The gene calls are TRBV9 and TRBJ2-1; D not certain. The germline V gene encodes CDR1 SGDLS and CDR2 YYNGEE. The V and J ends lost 6 bases and 7 bases respectively, with 11 bases between them. CDR3 length: 12 residues. The CDR3: CASTGPANEQFF. The DNA for the CDR3 is TGTGCCAGCACAGGACCCGCAAATGAGCAGTTCTTC.

This clonotype was observed at least ten times. Little can be read into the size of this beta chain, an off-target read in a library designed for alpha chains. The rearrangement uses TRBV24-1 and TRBJ2-1; TRBD2 matches 9 bases. This CDR3 contains 16 residues. Germline V gene sequence: CDR1 KGHDR, CDR2 SFDVKD. V was clipped by 0 bases and J by 5 bases; unmatched bases: 4. The CDR3 DNA is TGTGCCACCAGTGATTTGATAGCGGGAGCCCACAATGAGCAGTTCTTC. Its translation is CATSDLIAGAHNEQFF.